One and the same sample provided the 21 T cell receptor beta chains below, sequenced in a study of a mutant IDH1 vaccine in newly diagnosed glioma. The time point was: week 23, last vaccination. The study gave 300 ug of mutant IDH1 20-mer peptide per vaccine dose, with topical imiquimod. The assay was immunoSEQ multiplex PCR, and TCRdb's table has in-frame clones only and misses some. The table shows just over 80,000 clones, with approximately 85% occurring only once. The antigens these receptors bind are not known. Sequencing was performed on PBMCs, taken from a glioma patient whose treatment included an IDH1 peptide vaccine. These receptors were obtained from a man aged 30-40 years with glioma. Some clones in this sample may be carry-over from other donors' samples.

The chain carries TRBV6-4 and TRBJ1-6, with D perhaps matching TRBD1 (6 bases). Trimming pared 3 bases from V and 9 bases from J, leaving 9 bases between. Germline assignment: CDR1 MRHNA and CDR2 SNTAGT. This CDR3 region has 13 residues. CDR3 amino acids: CASSEGASSPLHF. In DNA form, the CDR3 reads TGTGCCAGCAGTGAGGGGGCAAGTTCACCCCTCCACTTT.

The gene calls are TRBV2 and TRBJ2-5, with TRBD1 matching 9 bases. V trimming: 4 bases; J trimming: 0 bases; junction bases outside the gene matches: 12. The CDR3 length is 18 residues. CDR1 is SNHLY and CDR2 is FYNNEI in the germline V gene. CDR3 in DNA: TGTGCCAGCAGTGTCCCGGACAGGGGAGCTCACCACCAAGAGACCCAGTACTTC. Its protein product is CASSVPDRGAHHQETQYF.

J is TRBJ1-5 and V is TRBV6-1; 7 nucleotides line up with TRBD1. The germline V gene encodes CDR1 MNHNS and CDR2 SASEGT. CDR3 length equals 18 residues. J gave up 0 bases and V 4 bases, and 12 bases lay outside the gene matches. The CDR3 protein is CASSGPLGQQYSNQPQHF. CDR3 nucleotide sequence: TGTGCCAGCAGTGGACCCCTGGGACAGCAATATAGCAATCAGCCCCAGCATTTT.

J is TRBJ2-4 and V is TRBV5-4, with D possibly matching TRBD2 (6 bases). The CDR3 is 13 residues long. CDR1 is SGHNT, CDR2 YYREEE, per germline (reference sequence). Trimming pared 4 bases from V and 9 bases from J, leaving 14 bases between. The CDR3 nucleotides are TGTGCCAGCAGCGAGAACAGGAGGGGCATTCAGTACTTC. Amino acid sequence: CASSENRRGIQYF.

The J gene is TRBJ2-2, the V gene TRBV5-6; D is possibly TRBD1 or TRBD2 (6 bases each). V was trimmed by 8 bases and J by 6 bases, leaving 20 bases between them. Germline-derived CDR1 and CDR2 are SGHDT and YYEEEE. The CDR3 is 15 amino acids. The CDR3: CASDFGAGEAGELFF. In DNA, the CDR3 is TGTGCCAGTGACTTTGGAGCAGGGGAGGCCGGGGAGCTGTTTTTT.

The chain is built from TRBV5-1 and TRBJ2-7, with D possibly matching TRBD1 (5 bases). V lost 0 bases to trimming and J lost 0 bases, with 13 bases between them. The germline V gene encodes CDR1 SGHRS and CDR2 YFSETQ. This CDR3 has 16 amino acids. The CDR3 DNA follows: TGCGCCAGCAGCTTGGTAACAGGCCGTGTCTCCTACGAGCAGTACTTC. This codes for CASSLVTGRVSYEQYF.

The rearrangement joins TRBV29-1 to TRBJ2-5; TRBD1 agrees at 9 bases. With the DNA end fitting TRBJ2-7 better, the J assignment may be wrong. This CDR3 comprises 12 residues. Germline V gives CDR1 SQVTM, CDR2 ANQGSEA. The CDR3 spells CSVLTGGYEQYF. The CDR3 DNA reads as TGCAGCGTTCTGACAGGGGGCTACGAGCAGTACTTC.

This chain connects TRBV19 to TRBJ2-7; D perhaps matches TRBD1 (6 bases). The CDR3 consists of 15 residues. V was clipped by 5 bases and J by 6 bases, with 20 bases between them. CDR1 is LNHDA, CDR2 SQIVND, per germline (reference sequence). CDR3 bases: TGTGCCAGTAGTTCGCAGACAGGCCAGGCGTTCGAGCAGTACTTC. This encodes CASSSQTGQAFEQYF.

The CDR3 is CASSLAASGGSFSYEQYF. As DNA, the CDR3 is TGTGCCAGCAGCTTAGCGGCTAGCGGGGGGTCCTTCTCCTACGAGCAGTACTTC. The V gene is TRBV7-2, the J gene TRBJ2-7, with TRBD2 matching 11 bases. The ends lost 0 bases at V and 0 bases at J; junction bases unmatched: 7. CDR1 is SGHTA and CDR2 is FQGNSA in the germline V gene. CDR3 size: 18 residues.

The table lists this clone with a count of one. The chain uses TRBV5-5 and TRBJ2-5; 9 bases agree with TRBD2. The CDR3 spans 15 residues. Germline V gene lookup returns CDR1 SGHKS and CDR2 YYEKEE (reference sequence). V was pared by 4 bases and J by 1 base, with 5 bases of the junction left unmatched. CDR3 nucleotide sequence: TGTGCCAGCAGCCGCCTAGCGGGGCCCCAAGAGACCCAGTACTTC. It codes for CASSRLAGPQETQYF.

This chain joins TRBV28 and TRBJ1-1, with no clear D. The V gene lost 5 bases and the J gene lost 0 bases, with 13 bases spanning the gap. Germline values: CDR1 MDHEN, CDR2 SYDVKM. The CDR3 totals 15 residues. DNA for the CDR3: TGTGCCAGCAGTACGAGAGGTTGGGTGAACACTGAAGCTTTCTTT. This gives the protein CASSTRGWVNTEAFF.

This chain joins TRBV5-3 and TRBJ2-5, with D possibly TRBD2 on 6 matching bases. TRBV5-3 is an ORF; its function is uncertain. The ends were cut back, 4 bases at V and 5 bases at J, with 15 bases in the middle. This CDR3 has 14 amino acids. CDR3 in DNA: TGTGCCAGAAGCCCCGTACTAGCAAGCGAGACCCAGTACTTC. It encodes CARSPVLASETQYF.

V and J are TRBV5-8 and TRBJ2-7; TRBD1 is a possible D gene (5 bases). With 0 bases removed from V and 0 bases from J, the gap between germline ends came to 10 bases. CDR3 size: 15 residues. Germline V gene sequence: CDR1 SGHTS, CDR2 YDEGEE. The CDR3 region has the DNA TGTGCCAGCAGCTTGGAACAGGTCCTCTCCTACGAGCAGTACTTC. Translated: CASSLEQVLSYEQYF.

V gene TRBV5-6 combines with J gene TRBJ2-5; 12 bases line up with TRBD1. This CDR3 is 14 amino acids long. V was clipped by 4 bases and J by 5 bases; unmatched bases: 3. Germline assignment: CDR1 SGHDT and CDR2 YYEEEE. The CDR3 sequence: CASSEGQGAETQYF. The CDR3 DNA sequence: TGTGCCAGCAGCGAGGGACAGGGGGCCGAGACCCAGTACTTC. The full variable domain, with the rest looked up from reference TRBV5-6 and TRBJ2-5, is DAGVTQSPTHLIKTRGQQVTLRCSPKSGHDTVSWYQQALGQGPQFIFQYYEEEERQRGNFPDRFSGHQFPNYSSELNVNALLLGDSALYLCASSEGQGAETQYFGPGTRLLVL.

V and J are TRBV19 and TRBJ1-2, with a possible D match to TRBD1 (6 bases). V was trimmed by 3 bases and J by 4 bases, leaving 15 bases between them. The CDR3 is made up of 15 amino acids. Germline loops: CDR1 LNHDA, CDR2 SQIVND (reference sequence). The CDR3 loop reads CASSMALDSLYGYTF. Written as DNA, the CDR3 is TGTGCCAGTAGTATGGCGTTGGACAGCCTCTATGGCTACACCTTC. Looking up the rest from reference TRBV19 and TRBJ1-2 gives the full variable domain: DGGITQSPKYLFRKEGQNVTLSCEQNLNHDAMYWYRQDPGQGLRLIYYSQIVNDFQKGDIAEGYSVSREKKESFPLTVTSAQKNPTAFYLCASSMALDSLYGYTFGSGTRLTVV.

The chain has TRBV7-6 and TRBJ1-1; 10 bases are shared with TRBD1. The CDR3 has 17 amino acids. V trimming: 1 base; J trimming: 3 bases; junction bases outside the gene matches: 8. Germline CDR1 reads SGHVS; CDR2 reads FNYEAQ. This chain's CDR3 is CASSLEDRGLEDTEAFF. The CDR3 DNA follows: TGTGCCAGCAGCTTAGAGGACAGGGGGTTGGAGGACACTGAAGCTTTCTTT.

The CDR3 reads CASSQDGGIYGYTF. CDR3 DNA sequence: TGTGCCAGCAGCCAGGACGGGGGGATCTATGGCTACACCTTC. The chain employs TRBV5-6 and TRBJ1-2; perhaps TRBD1 as D (5 bases). The CDR3 is 14 amino acids. Germline lookup yields CDR1 SGHDT and CDR2 YYEEEE. The V end lost 4 bases, the J end lost 4 bases, and 14 bases lay between the germline ends.

This chain connects TRBV7-8 to TRBJ2-3; 9 nucleotides line up with TRBD2. Germline CDR1 reads SGHVS; CDR2 reads FQNEAQ. The trim removed 5 bases at V and 5 bases at J, leaving 11 bases unmatched. CDR3 length equals 16 residues. The chain's CDR3 is CASSPPLREGGDTQYF. CDR3 bases: TGTGCCAGCAGCCCCCCGCTGCGGGAGGGAGGAGATACGCAGTATTTT.

This sequence joins TRBV7-2 and TRBJ1-1; perhaps TRBD1 as D (5 bases). Deletions cut 3 bases from V and 11 bases from J, with 19 bases between. CDR1 and CDR2 from the germline V gene are SGHTA and FQGNSA. The CDR3 runs 14 residues. CDR3 residues: CASSFDTGTQDAFF. The CDR3 region has the DNA TGTGCCAGCAGCTTTGATACCGGGACCCAGGACGCTTTCTTT.

This sequence joins TRBV4-3 and TRBJ2-3; 7 nucleotides align to TRBD2. The germline gives CDR1 LGHNA, CDR2 YSLEER. There are 15 residues in the CDR3. J gave up 12 bases and V 0 bases, and 12 bases lay outside the gene matches. The CDR3 DNA reads TGCGCCAGCAGCCAAGATTCTAAGGGTGGGACTATCCAGTATTTT. Its protein is CASSQDSKGGTIQYF.

The rearrangement uses TRBV5-4 and TRBJ2-1, with D perhaps TRBD1 (6 bases). Per germline, CDR1 SGHNT and CDR2 YYREEE (reference sequence). V lost 2 bases to trimming and J lost 0 bases, with 6 bases between them. The CDR3 spans 14 residues. CDR3 DNA sequence: TGTGCCAGCAGCTTAGGGGGCTCCTACAATGAGCAGTTCTTC. Protein sequence: CASSLGGSYNEQFF.